This TCR beta chain emerged from a study of blood T cell repertoires in COVID-19. Study details: In each case, the material was cDNA or gDNA derived from T cells, B-cell-depleted T cells, or PBMCs.

Sequenced by immunoSEQ multiplex PCR; TCRdb stores in-frame clones only, minus some. The sample lists 200,000 to 250,000 clones, less than 85% occurring once. This TCR derives from a woman in her seventies with acute or convalescent COVID-19. The source material was peripheral blood.

The CDR3: CASSQLASTYEQYF. The CDR3 DNA sequence: TGTGCCAGCAGCCAACTAGCGAGCACCTACGAGCAGTACTTC. The chain combines TRBV3-1 (or the pseudogene TRBV3-2) with TRBJ2-7; tentative D call: TRBD2 (6 bases). The V gene lost 2 bases and the J gene lost 2 bases, with 10 bases spanning the gap. CDR3 length equals 14 residues. Looked up from germline, CDR1 is LGHDT and CDR2 is YNNKEL (reference sequence).